These T cell receptor beta chains were read from a single sample in a study of T cells in Graves' hyperthyroidism and ophthalmopathy. MiXCR, run by TCRdb on the multiplex PCR reads, gives a single entry per CDR3 protein. In the table there are approximately 870,000 distinct CDR3 sequences, more than 30% of which are singletons. Sequences were obtained from blood. All receptors derive from a man younger than 35 with Graves' hyperthyroidism. Each CDR3 is given with its conserved first and last residue. A D gene is named only where the DNA matches it firmly. Rows may omit the clone size; those that give it use once, few, many or a size class.

TRBV7-6	many	-	TRBJ1-1	CASSPTRGNTEAFF	TGTGCCAGCAGTCCGACGCGCGGGAACACTGAAGCTTTCTTT
TRBV5-1	many	-	TRBJ1-2	CASTPWPEGAYGYTF	TGCGCCAGCACCCCATGGCCAGAGGGCGCCTATGGCTACACCTTC
TRBV4-1	few	TRBD1	TRBJ1-6	CASSQEGATGRSPLHF	TGCGCCAGCAGCCAAGAAGGGGCGACAGGGCGGTCACCCCTCCACTTT
TRBV29-1	few	-	TRBJ2-7	CSVEVVSEQYF	TGCAGCGTTGAAGTCGTATCCGAGCAGTACTTC
TRBV5-6	many	-	TRBJ2-7	CASSLGQYEQYF	TGTGCCAGCAGCTTAGGACAGTACGAGCAGTACTTC
TRBV19	many	-	TRBJ1-1	CATRVAGYNTEAFF	TGTGCCACTCGGGTAGCGGGCTATAACACTGAAGCTTTCTTT
TRBV20-1	many	-	TRBJ1-1	CSASRVAQTEAFF	TGCAGTGCTAGCAGGGTAGCCCAAACTGAAGCTTTCTTT
TRBV19	many	-	TRBJ1-2	CASTSWEPYGYTF	TGTGCCAGTACATCGTGGGAGCCCTATGGCTACACCTTC
TRBV24-1	-	-	TRBJ2-6	CATSDWRGAAYVLTF	TGTGCCACCAGTGACTGGAGAGGGGCGGCCTACGTCCTGACTTTC
TRBV19	-	TRBD2	TRBJ2-7	CASSSPSGRGGYEQYF	TGTGCCAGTAGTAGCCCTAGCGGGAGGGGAGGCTACGAGCAGTACTTC
TRBV7-2	-	-	TRBJ1-3	CASSSGLQYSGNTIYF	TGTGCCAGCAGCTCCGGTCTACAGTACTCTGGAAACACCATATATTTT
TRBV25-1	many	TRBD1	TRBJ1-2	CASSGPGQGHGYTF	TGTGCCAGCAGTGGACCGGGACAGGGGCATGGCTACACCTTC
TRBV19	many	-	TRBJ1-4	CATTGVATNEKLFF	TGTGCCACCACGGGCGTTGCAACTAATGAAAAACTGTTTTTT
TRBV7-9	-	-	TRBJ2-2	CASSFGGMVTGELFF	TGTGCCAGCAGCTTTGGCGGGATGGTTACCGGGGAGCTGTTTTTT
TRBV7-2	-	TRBD2	TRBJ2-2	CASSFIVRAGVDTGELFF	TGTGCCAGCAGCTTCATCGTAAGGGCGGGAGTCGACACCGGGGAGCTGTTTTTT
TRBV29-1	-	-	TRBJ1-1	CSVVGEAFF	TGCAGCGTGGTGGGTGAAGCTTTCTTT
TRBV29-1	few	-	TRBJ2-7	CSVEDTLPGYNEQYF	TGCAGCGTTGAAGATACACTTCCAGGGTATAACGAGCAGTACTTC
TRBV19	many	-	TRBJ1-3	CASTGLFSGNTIYF	TGTGCCAGTACTGGACTTTTCTCTGGAAACACCATATATTTT
TRBV19	-	-	TRBJ1-6	CATIGTAGSPLHF	TGTGCCACCATCGGGACGGCAGGTTCACCCCTCCACTTT
TRBV7-9	-	TRBD1	TRBJ2-7	CASSLEASYGAGGEVVYEQYF	TGTGCCAGCAGCTTAGAAGCCTCATATGGGGCAGGGGGCGAGGTGGTCTACGAGCAGTACTTC
TRBV6-5	-	TRBD1	TRBJ2-7	CASSLRQGLVDEQYF	TGTGCCAGCAGTTTGAGACAGGGCCTCGTTGACGAGCAGTACTTC
TRBV4-1	-	TRBD1	TRBJ2-5	CASSQDRGKETQYF	TGCGCCAGCAGCCAGGACAGGGGGAAAGAGACCCAGTACTTC
TRBV4-1	few	-	TRBJ2-5	CASSQGREEETQYF	TGCGCCAGCAGCCAAGGGAGGGAAGAAGAGACCCAGTACTTC
TRBV7-9	many	TRBD1	TRBJ2-5	CASSSIQGQGEETQYF	TGTGCCAGCAGCTCGATCCAGGGACAGGGGGAAGAGACCCAGTACTTC
TRBV6-5	-	TRBD1	TRBJ1-1	CASSAGQAGEAFF	TGTGCCAGCAGCGCTGGACAGGCTGGAGAAGCTTTCTTT
TRBV29-1	many	-	TRBJ1-5	CSVAWAENQPQHF	TGCAGCGTTGCTTGGGCAGAGAATCAGCCCCAGCATTTT
TRBV9	-	-	TRBJ1-3	CASSVGEGSGNTIYF	TGTGCCAGCAGCGTAGGAGAAGGTTCTGGAAACACCATATATTTT
TRBV20-1	many	-	TRBJ2-5	CSTPTGRSYQETQYF	TGCAGCACCCCCACGGGACGGTCGTACCAAGAGACCCAGTACTTC
TRBV20-1	-	-	TRBJ2-2	CSARGGQYTGELFF	TGCAGTGCAAGGGGGGGCCAGTACACCGGGGAGCTGTTTTTT
TRBV7-6	once	-	TRBJ1-5	CASSFLADQETQHF	TGTGCCAGCAGCTTCCTAGCGGACCAAGAGACCCAGCATTTT
TRBV12-3/TRBV12-4	few	-	TRBJ1-5	CASNLQGSNQPQHF	TGTGCCAGCAATTTACAGGGAAGCAATCAGCCCCAGCATTTT
TRBV5-1	-	TRBD1	TRBJ2-7	CASSPRTGNEQYF	TGCGCCAGCAGCCCGCGGACAGGGAACGAGCAGTACTTC
TRBV20-1	-	-	TRBJ2-2	CSAQRGSLVGFNTGELFF	TGCAGTGCGCAGAGAGGTAGTCTCGTCGGTTTCAACACCGGGGAGCTGTTTTTT
TRBV7-6	-	TRBD2	TRBJ2-7	CASSSPGLAGETYEQYF	TGTGCCAGCAGCTCGCCGGGACTAGCGGGAGAGACCTACGAGCAGTACTTC
TRBV5-1	few	-	TRBJ1-1	CASSQEKSMNTEAFF	TGCGCCAGCAGCCAAGAGAAAAGCATGAACACTGAAGCTTTCTTT
TRBV10-3	few	-	TRBJ2-7	CASSERNRDISEQYF	TGTGCCAGCAGTGAAAGGAACAGGGACATCTCCGAGCAGTACTTC
TRBV15	many	-	TRBJ1-2	CATSRQGDAYGYTF	TGTGCCACCAGCAGGCAGGGAGATGCCTATGGCTACACCTTC
TRBV10-2	-	-	TRBJ1-1	CASSEYEYTEAFF	TGCGCCAGCAGTGAGTACGAGTACACTGAAGCTTTCTTT
TRBV7-7	many	TRBD2	TRBJ2-5	CASSFLSGRQETQYF	TGTGCTAGCAGCTTCCTCAGCGGGAGGCAAGAGACCCAGTACTTC
TRBV10-3	many	-	TRBJ1-5	CAISGDLFLKPQHF	TGTGCCATCAGTGGAGACTTATTCCTCAAACCCCAGCATTTT
TRBV24-1	-	-	TRBJ2-5	CATSYYPLGGGARETQYF	TGTGCCACCAGTTACTACCCCCTTGGAGGGGGGGCACGGGAGACCCAGTACTTC
TRBV28	-	TRBD1	TRBJ2-7	CASSSIYRGIYEQYF	TGTGCCAGCAGTTCTATTTACAGGGGGATCTACGAGCAGTACTTC